These 25 T cell receptor beta chains share one sample of origin, sequenced in a study of PD-L1 blockade in urothelial cancer. Sequenced by immunoSEQ multiplex PCR; TCRdb stores in-frame clones only, minus some. The table has 50,000 or so clones, approximately 83% seen once. The time point: peripheral blood 6 weeks after treatment start. The specimen comprised PBMCs, sampled around atezolizumab (anti-PD-L1) treatment. All receptors come from a man aged 55 to 70 with urothelial cancer.

This chain uses TRBV5-1 with TRBJ2-2; no reliable D call. In germline, CDR1 is SGHRS, CDR2 YFSETQ. CDR3 length equals 15 residues. The V and J ends lost 6 bases and 1 base respectively, with 13 bases between them. CDR3 loop: CASTNHNGNTGELFF. In DNA form, the CDR3 reads TGCGCCAGCACAAATCATAACGGGAACACCGGGGAGCTGTTTTTT.

CDR3 protein: CAWSSRYQETQYF. In nucleotides, the CDR3 is TGTGCCTGGAGCTCGAGGTACCAAGAGACCCAGTACTTC. J is TRBJ2-5 and V is TRBV30, with unresolved D. The CDR3 has 13 residues. The V end lost 3 bases, the J end lost 0 bases, and 8 bases lay between the germline ends. Germline CDR1 and CDR2: GTSNPN and SVGIG (reference sequence).

The J gene is TRBJ1-3, the V gene TRBV30; D perhaps matches TRBD1 (5 bases). CDR1 and CDR2 from the germline V gene are GTSNPN and SVGIG (reference sequence). Trimming removed 0 bases at V and 0 bases at J, with 9 bases between. This CDR3 is 15 amino acids long. The CDR3 region has the DNA TGTGCCTGGAGTGTGGGGCTAAGCTCTGGAAACACCATATATTTT. As protein: CAWSVGLSSGNTIYF.

The CDR3 nucleotides read TGTGCCAGCAGGATGGAGACAGGTCTAGGAAACACCATATATTTT. Its translation is CASRMETGLGNTIYF. The rearrangement links TRBV6-5 to TRBJ1-3; weak D call: TRBD1 (6 bases). V shed 6 bases and J shed 4 bases, with 16 bases lying between them. The CDR3 is 15 amino acids. Germline lookup yields CDR1 MNHEY and CDR2 SVGAGI.

The CDR3 DNA sequence: TGTGCCAGCAGCTTAGACAGGCCAGGGAGGGAGCAGTTCTTC. Residues: CASSLDRPGREQFF. The chain uses TRBV7-6 and TRBJ2-1, with a tentative D call TRBD2 (6 bases). The CDR3 runs to 14 residues. Trimming removed 1 base at V and 10 bases at J, with 14 bases between. The germline V gene encodes CDR1 SGHVS and CDR2 FNYEAQ.

This chain uses TRBV28 with TRBJ2-7; D is unresolved. V lost 5 bases, J lost 2 bases, and 4 bases lay in between. The CDR3 covers 11 residues. Germline V gene sequence: CDR1 MDHEN, CDR2 SYDVKM. In DNA, the CDR3 is TGTGCCAGCAGTCGTACCTACGAGCAGTACTTC. Amino acid sequence: CASSRTYEQYF.

The chain couples TRBV10-3 to TRBJ1-4; possible D gene TRBD1, 5 bases. CDR1 is ENHRY, CDR2 SYGVKD, per germline. The CDR3 has 14 residues. V was clipped by 4 bases and J by 7 bases, with 13 bases between them. The CDR3 coding sequence is TGTGCCATCAGTGCCGGAGGGGAGGGTGAAAAACTGTTTTTT. It encodes CAISAGGEGEKLFF.

The chain combines TRBV10-3 with TRBJ1-1; 8 nucleotides line up with TRBD1. The CDR3 is made up of 13 amino acids. Germline lookup yields CDR1 ENHRY and CDR2 SYGVKD. The V segment lost 4 bases and the J segment 7 bases; nucleotides outside the gene matches: 5. This chain's CDR3 is CAISVNRGSEAFF. Written as DNA, the CDR3 is TGTGCCATCAGTGTGAACAGGGGGAGTGAAGCTTTCTTT.

The gene calls are TRBV5-1 and TRBJ2-7; TRBD1 matches at 9 bases. V gave up 2 bases and J gave up 3 bases; unmatched junction bases: 6. CDR3 length: 15 residues. Germline V gene sequence: CDR1 SGHRS, CDR2 YFSETQ. CDR3 region: CASSLTGGSFYEQYF. The CDR3 DNA reads TGCGCCAGCAGCTTAACAGGGGGCTCATTCTACGAGCAGTACTTC.

V usage is TRBV10-2 and J usage is TRBJ2-1; TRBD2 agrees at 9 bases. The germline CDR1 and CDR2 sequences are WSHSY and SAAADI. This CDR3 region has 16 residues. The ends lost 6 bases at V and 7 bases at J; junction bases unmatched: 13. CDR3 nucleotides: TGCGCCAGCAGCCTTCAAGGCGGGGGGGCCCGGAATGAGCAGTTCTTC. Translated: CASSLQGGGARNEQFF.

The CDR3 loop reads CAWSGSAGVRYTQYF. DNA for the CDR3: TGTGCCTGGAGTGGCTCTGCGGGGGTACGATATACGCAGTATTTT. The gene calls are TRBV30 and TRBJ2-3, with 7 bases identical to TRBD2. CDR1 is GTSNPN and CDR2 is SVGIG in the germline V gene (reference sequence). The CDR3 has 15 amino acids. The V and J ends lost 1 base and 7 bases, in that order; junction bases with no gene match: 11.

The gene calls are TRBV6-6 and TRBJ1-4; possibly TRBD1 for D (6 bases). The V gene lost 6 bases and the J gene lost 0 bases, with 14 bases spanning the gap. This CDR3 has 16 amino acids. Germline CDR1 MNHNY, CDR2 SVGAGI (reference sequence). CDR3 nucleotides: TGTGCCAGCAGGACCGGACAGTATTCAACTAATGAAAAACTGTTTTTT. This sequence encodes CASRTGQYSTNEKLFF.

V usage is TRBV19 and J usage is TRBJ1-4; D unresolved. CDR3 length: 17 residues. Germline CDR1 and CDR2: LNHDA and SQIVND (reference sequence). Deletions cut 5 bases from V and 3 bases from J, with 19 bases between. CDR3 protein: CASSRYRVTASNEKLFF. The CDR3 region has the DNA TGTGCCAGTAGTCGCTACAGAGTAACAGCCTCTAATGAAAAACTGTTTTTT. Supplemented by reference TRBV19 and TRBJ1-4, the full variable domain reads DGGITQSPKYLFRKEGQNVTLSCEQNLNHDAMYWYRQDPGQGLRLIYYSQIVNDFQKGDIAEGYSVSREKKESFPLTVTSAQKNPTAFYLCASSRYRVTASNEKLFFGSGTQLSVL.

This chain joins TRBV12-5 and TRBJ2-2, with 7 bases identical to TRBD1. The J segment lost 0 bases and the V segment lost 6 bases, leaving 7 bases of the junction unmatched. Germline V gives CDR1 LGHNT, CDR2 FRNRAP. The CDR3 contains 16 residues. CDR3 loop: CASGTTGQTNTGELFF. The DNA of the CDR3 is TGTGCTAGTGGCACGACGGGACAGACGAACACCGGGGAGCTGTTTTTT.

This clone was counted a single time. The chain couples TRBV5-4 to TRBJ2-7, with TRBD1 matching over 10 bases. CDR1 is SGHNT and CDR2 is YYREEE in the germline V gene (reference sequence). The trim removed 4 bases at V and 2 bases at J, leaving 6 bases unmatched. The CDR3 extends over 15 amino acids. The CDR3 sequence: CASSRGTGEAYEQYF. DNA for the CDR3: TGTGCCAGCAGCCGTGGGACAGGGGAGGCCTACGAGCAGTACTTC. The complete variable domain, with remaining parts taken from reference TRBV5-4 and TRBJ2-7, reads ETGVTQSPTHLIKTRGQQVTLRCSSQSGHNTVSWYQQALGQGPQFIFQYYREEENGRGNFPPRFSGLQFPNYSSELNVNALELDDSALYLCASSRGTGEAYEQYFGPGTRLTVT.

Notes on this clone: This specimen includes other DNA sequences encoding the same CDR3. The chain employs TRBV7-2 and TRBJ1-2; D perhaps matches TRBD1 (6 bases). The V gene lost 4 bases and the J gene lost 3 bases, with 12 bases spanning the gap. The length of the CDR3 is 14 residues. Germline loops: CDR1 SGHTA, CDR2 FQGNSA. The CDR3 DNA is TGTGCCAGCAGCTCGGGGGGGGGCGACTATGGCTACACCTTC. This codes for CASSSGGGDYGYTF.

This sequence joins TRBV18 and TRBJ1-1; no clear D. The V gene lost 6 bases and the J gene lost 1 base, with 12 bases spanning the gap. The germline CDR1 and CDR2 sequences are KGHSH and LQKENI. This CDR3 spans 14 amino acids. The CDR3 region is CASSEADSNTEAFF. The CDR3 DNA follows: TGTGCCAGCTCGGAGGCAGACTCGAACACTGAAGCTTTCTTT.

This chain uses TRBV10-2 with TRBJ1-2; no firm D call. Trimming left V 0 bases short and J 2 bases short, with 7 bases between. Germline V gene lookup returns CDR1 WSHSY and CDR2 SAAADI. The CDR3 has 14 amino acids. The CDR3 region has the DNA TGCGCCAGCAGTGAGTCTTCGCGGAACTATGGCTACACCTTC. It encodes CASSESSRNYGYTF.

The chain links TRBV5-1 to TRBJ1-1; TRBD1 might be the D (5 bases). CDR1 and CDR2 (germline): SGHRS, YFSETQ. V lost 3 bases to trimming and J lost 3 bases, with 9 bases between them. CDR3 length: 13 residues. The DNA for the CDR3 is TGCGCCAGCAGCTCACAGGCGGACACTGAAGCTTTCTTT. Protein product: CASSSQADTEAFF.

This clone was recorded once. The rearrangement links TRBV30 to TRBJ1-3; 7 bases are a match to TRBD1. The V gene's germline CDR1 is GTSNPN and CDR2 SVGIG (reference sequence). The CDR3 is 13 residues long. The V segment lost 4 bases and the J segment 7 bases; nucleotides outside the gene matches: 7. The CDR3 DNA reads as TGTGCCTGGAACAGGGGTCTATGGAACACCATATATTTT. Its protein is CAWNRGLWNTIYF. Combining the CDR3 with reference TRBV30 and TRBJ1-3 gives the whole variable domain SQTIHQWPATLVQPVGSPLSLECTVEGTSNPNLYWYRQAAGRGLQLLFYSVGIGQISSEVPQNLSASRPQDRQFILSSKKLLLSDSGFYLCAWNRGLWNTIYFGEGSWLTVV.

The V gene is TRBV28, the J gene TRBJ1-4; 7 bases match TRBD1. Trimming cost V 8 bases and J 0 bases; bases outside gene matches: 9. The germline gives CDR1 MDHEN, CDR2 SYDVKM. The CDR3 has 16 residues. The CDR3 loop reads CASEEGQPATNEKLFF. DNA for the CDR3: TGTGCCAGCGAAGAGGGACAGCCTGCAACTAATGAAAAACTGTTTTTT.

CDR3 coding DNA: TGTGCCAGCAGTGAGCAGATTAATTCACCCCTCCACTTT. Translated, it gives CASSEQINSPLHF. This chain connects TRBV6-1 to TRBJ1-6; D is ambiguous. V was pared by 3 bases and J by 6 bases, with 6 bases between. Germline values: CDR1 MNHNS, CDR2 SASEGT. This CDR3 region has 13 residues.

The chain carries TRBV4-1 and TRBJ2-4; the match to TRBD1 covers 7 bases. The J segment lost 8 bases and the V segment lost 3 bases, leaving 7 bases of the junction unmatched. CDR3 length equals 14 residues. Germline assignment: CDR1 MGHRA and CDR2 YSYEKL. CDR3 bases: TGCGCCAGCAGCCATAGGGACAGCCAGGACATTCAGTACTTC. Amino acids: CASSHRDSQDIQYF.

This clone was picked up one time. The rearrangement uses TRBV18 and TRBJ2-1; 12 positions match TRBD2. V shed 3 bases and J 8 bases; nucleotides not matched to a gene: 11. Germline V gene sequence: CDR1 KGHSH, CDR2 LQKENI. This CDR3 has 17 amino acids. The DNA of the CDR3 is TGTGCCAGCTCACCCCGCGGACCTAGCGGGGGGGCCCATGAGCAGTTCTTC. As protein: CASSPRGPSGGAHEQFF. Full variable domain (remainder filled in from reference TRBV18 and TRBJ2-1): NAGVMQNPRHLVRRRGQEARLRCSPMKGHSHVYWYRQLPEEGLKFMVYLQKENIIDESGMPKERFSAEFPKEGPSILRIQQVVRGDSAAYFCASSPRGPSGGAHEQFFGPGTRLTVL.

The rearrangement joins TRBV18 to TRBJ2-7, with a weak D call TRBD2 (6 bases). Germline V lookup: CDR1 KGHSH, CDR2 LQKENI. This CDR3 spans 15 amino acids. Trimming stripped 1 base from V and 4 bases from J, with 14 bases between. Here the CDR3 DNA reads TGTGCCAGCTCACCACTGCGGGGCTCCGGGTACGAGCAGTACTTC. Its translation is CASSPLRGSGYEQYF.